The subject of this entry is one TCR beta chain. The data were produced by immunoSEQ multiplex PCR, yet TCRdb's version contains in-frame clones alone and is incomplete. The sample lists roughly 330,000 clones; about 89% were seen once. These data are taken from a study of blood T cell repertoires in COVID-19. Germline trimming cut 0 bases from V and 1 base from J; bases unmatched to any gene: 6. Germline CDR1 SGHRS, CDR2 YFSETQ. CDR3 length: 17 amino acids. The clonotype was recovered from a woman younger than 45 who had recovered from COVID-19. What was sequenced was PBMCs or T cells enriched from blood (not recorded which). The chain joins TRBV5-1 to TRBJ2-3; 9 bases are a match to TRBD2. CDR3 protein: CASSLEPTSGRTDTQYF. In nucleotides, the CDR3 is TGCGCCAGCAGCTTGGAGCCGACTAGCGGACGCACAGATACGCAGTATTTT.